The TCR beta chain under discussion was sequenced for a study of T-cell memory formation after mild COVID-19 (dated by TCRdb to the early 2020s). Regarding the research as a whole: TCR sequence clusters from the two donors were largely donor specific. Two young, previously healthy adult volunteers, one female and one male, were included in the cohort. In a couple of donors, T-cell clones that expanded and contracted after mild COVID-19 were followed by sequencing TCRalpha and TCRbeta repertoires longitudinally.

Trimming takes 1 base from V and 4 bases from J, and the germline ends sit 12 bases apart. CDR1 and CDR2, looked up from the germline V gene, are MGHRA and YSYEKL. The CDR3 goes from the cysteine to the phenylalanine over 15 residues. Just CDR3 DNA is preserved here, 45 bases in frame from base 1. This clonotype was observed a few times. Its antigen target is currently unknown. No much larger clone exists at a distance of one base, and base qualities are not known. Ficoll-Paque density gradient centrifugation was the method used to isolate PBMCs. TCRdb lists the instrument as Illumina NovaSeq 6000. Using 5'RACE with constant-segment primers, TCRalpha and TCRbeta cDNA libraries were constructed, with sample barcodes and unique molecular identifiers added in the process. Trizol reagent was used to extract RNA from every sample. Library amplification was performed in two PCR steps, and a second sample barcode and Illumina TruSeq adapters were introduced in the second step. The libraries were sequenced on an Illumina NovaSeq using 2 x 150 bp paired-end reads. Turning to the authors' computational methods: With migec v1.2.7, reads were demultiplexed and then collapsed into UMI-guided consensus sequences. Using mixcr v2.1.11, the UMI consensuses were aligned to TRA and TRB V and J templates and assembled into clonotypes. A clonotype was counted as expanded or contracted only when both edgeR and NoisET called the clonotype significant, with the noise models trained on biological replicates. For edgeR calls, the thresholds were a false discovery rate-adjusted p below 0.01 and a log2 fold-change of 1. As an exploratory analysis of dynamics, PCA with hierarchical clustering was applied to max-normalized trajectories of the 1000 most abundant clonotypes. Separately sequenced CD4+ and CD8+ repertoires were used to assign the CD4 or CD8 phenotype of responding clones. The public reads were reanalyzed by TCRdb: fastp trimming at Q25, MiXCR alignment, in-frame beta chains only. Identical CDR3 protein sequences are pooled into one entry, listed with their most common genes and DNA. The authors' filters were not applied to this entry. Present in this sample are around 250,000 distinct CDR3 sequences, 15% to 20% of which were seen just once. Jointly, the top ten make up approximately 23% of the sample.

Study-wide conclusions, independent of this receptor: Balanced CD4/CD8 phenotypes were observed for clones contracting from day 15 to 85, whereas a bias towards CD4+ was observed for a second wave of clones expanding from day 15 to 37. The study covered only two mild cases, and larger cohorts including severe cases with pre-infection samples were considered necessary. Contracting CD4+ clones were found mainly in CM and EM memory subsets, while CD8+ clones were enriched in EMRA. The detection of some responding clones in pre-infection memory suggests that pre-existing cross-reactive memory T cells joined the SARS-CoV-2 response. SARS-CoV-2 specificity of the second-wave clones peaking on day 37 was not confirmed.

The chain is made from TRBV4-1 and TRBJ2-3, with the D segment identity uncertain. Sequenced sample: PBMCs or a T cell subset sorted from them (not recorded which). This TCR was sampled from a man between 18 and 35 years old who had mild COVID-19 (a few samples of this study predate the infection). The sample titles of this study are shuffled in the database, so cell type and time point are left out; the donor was told from shared clones. The CDR3 amino acid sequence is: CASSQGAKRSDTQYF. At the DNA level, the sequence is TGCGCCAGCAGCCAAGGGGCCAAAAGGTCAGATACGCAGTATTTT.